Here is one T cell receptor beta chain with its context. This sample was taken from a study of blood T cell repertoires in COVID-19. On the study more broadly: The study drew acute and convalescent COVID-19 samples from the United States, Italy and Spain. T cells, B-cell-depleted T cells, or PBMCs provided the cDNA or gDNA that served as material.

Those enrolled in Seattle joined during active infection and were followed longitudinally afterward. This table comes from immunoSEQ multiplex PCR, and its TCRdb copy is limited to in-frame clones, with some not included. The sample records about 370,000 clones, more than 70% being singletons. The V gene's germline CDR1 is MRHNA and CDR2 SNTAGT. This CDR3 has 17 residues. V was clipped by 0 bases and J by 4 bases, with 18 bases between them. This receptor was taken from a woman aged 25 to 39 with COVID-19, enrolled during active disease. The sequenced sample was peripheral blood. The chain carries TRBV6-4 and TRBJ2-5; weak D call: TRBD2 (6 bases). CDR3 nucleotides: TGTGCCAGCAGTGACTCGAAATCCGAGGGAGGCCGAGAGACCCAGTACTTC. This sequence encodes CASSDSKSEGGRETQYF.